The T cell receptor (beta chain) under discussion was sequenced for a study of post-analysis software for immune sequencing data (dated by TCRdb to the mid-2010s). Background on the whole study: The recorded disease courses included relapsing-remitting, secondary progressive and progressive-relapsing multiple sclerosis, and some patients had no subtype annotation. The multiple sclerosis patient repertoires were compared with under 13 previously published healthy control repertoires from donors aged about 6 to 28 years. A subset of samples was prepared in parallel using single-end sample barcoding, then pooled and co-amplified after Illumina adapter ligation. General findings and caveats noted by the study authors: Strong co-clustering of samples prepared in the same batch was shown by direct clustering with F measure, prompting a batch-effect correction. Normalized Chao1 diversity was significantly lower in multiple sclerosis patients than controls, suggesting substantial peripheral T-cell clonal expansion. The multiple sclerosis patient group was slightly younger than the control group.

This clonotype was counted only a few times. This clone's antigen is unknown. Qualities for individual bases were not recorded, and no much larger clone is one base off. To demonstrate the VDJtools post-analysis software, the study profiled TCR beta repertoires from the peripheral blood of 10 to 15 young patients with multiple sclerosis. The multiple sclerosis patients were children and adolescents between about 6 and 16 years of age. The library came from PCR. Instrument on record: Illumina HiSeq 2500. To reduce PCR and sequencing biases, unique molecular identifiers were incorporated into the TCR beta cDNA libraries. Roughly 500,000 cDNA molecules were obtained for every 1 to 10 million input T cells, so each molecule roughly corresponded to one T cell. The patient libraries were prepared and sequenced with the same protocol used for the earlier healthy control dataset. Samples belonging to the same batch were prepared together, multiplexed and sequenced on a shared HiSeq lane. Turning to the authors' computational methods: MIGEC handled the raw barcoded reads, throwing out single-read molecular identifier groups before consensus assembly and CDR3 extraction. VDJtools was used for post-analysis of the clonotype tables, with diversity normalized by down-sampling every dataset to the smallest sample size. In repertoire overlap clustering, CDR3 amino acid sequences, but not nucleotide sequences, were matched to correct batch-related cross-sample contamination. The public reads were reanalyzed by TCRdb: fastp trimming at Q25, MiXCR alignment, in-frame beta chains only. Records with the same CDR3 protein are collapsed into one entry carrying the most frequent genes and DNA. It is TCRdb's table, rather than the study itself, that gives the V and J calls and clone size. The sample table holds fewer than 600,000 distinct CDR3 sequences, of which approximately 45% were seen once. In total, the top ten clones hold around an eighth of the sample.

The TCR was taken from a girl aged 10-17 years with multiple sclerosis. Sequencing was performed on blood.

The sequenced DNA: TGTGCCAGCACCGGAGGCACAGATACGCAGTATTTT. Its coded protein is CASTGGTDTQYF. Recombination connected TRBV28 to TRBJ2-3; too little of a D gene remains to name it. The CDR3 sequence holds 12 residues, the cysteine and phenylalanine included. The read is trimmed to its CDR3 DNA, 36 bases read in frame from base 1. According to the germline V gene, CDR1 reads MDHEN and CDR2 reads SYDVKM. The V and J ends are trimmed by 7 bases and 1 base, leaving 6 bases between them.